This section outlines one T cell receptor beta chain sequence together with its context. Sequenced by immunoSEQ multiplex PCR; TCRdb stores in-frame clones only, minus some. The table shows a few million clones, with about 93% occurring only once. These data are taken from a study of shared clonotypes between healthy human individuals. Study overall: Three plates each covered CD4 naive and memory; CD8 naive two, CD8 memory one.

CD8 cells regarded as naive lacked CD45RO, were positively chosen for CCR7, and omitted terminally differentiated effector memory CD45RA+ cells. The origin of this receptor is a man between 18 and 35 years old in good health. Some clones in this sample may be carry-over from other donors' samples. Sequencing was performed on naive CD8+ T cells from PBMCs.

This CDR3 reads CASSQALGAEMTYNEQFF. CDR3 DNA sequence: TGCGCCAGCAGCCAAGCCTTGGGGGCAGAGATGACCTACAATGAGCAGTTCTTC. The chain recombines TRBV4-3 with TRBJ2-1; TRBD1 is a possible D gene (6 bases). V lost 1 base, J lost 2 bases, and 18 bases lay in between. Germline values: CDR1 LGHNA, CDR2 YSLEER. This CDR3 spans 18 amino acids.